This T cell receptor beta chain was sequenced for a study of cytomegalovirus exposure and HLA in healthy donors. Overall study: Early released data had roughly 81 million unique TCRs, all coming from HLA-typed donors.

Details on this clone: What it binds is unknown.

With 0 bases removed from V and 6 bases from J, the gap between germline ends came to 9 bases. This CDR3 spans 13 amino acids. From germline, CDR1 is SGHRS and CDR2 YFSETQ. The study's findings and limits: Roughly even sequencing depth across donors was the assumption behind the presence/absence analyses.

PCR involved 60 Vbeta and 13 Jbeta primers. Profiled with immunoSEQ multiplex PCR; TCRdb holds only in-frame clones, not every one. The table lists some 110,000 clones, 77% of them singletons, with 9.5% to 15% in the top ten. The sample was PBMCs. This sequence joins TRBV5-1 and TRBJ1-2; D gene unclear. This clonotype originated in a woman in her thirties or forties in good health and CMV-seropositive. The CDR3 DNA is TGCGCCAGCAGCTTGGAGCACGGGGATGGCTACACCTTC. Amino acid sequence: CASSLEHGDGYTF.